This is a list of T cell receptor beta chains from one sample in a study of circulating CD8 cells and anti-PD-1 response in melanoma. TCRdb recomputed calls from the reads with MiXCR, one row per CDR3 protein. The profile covers some 730 distinct CDR3 sequences, with less than 9% appearing a single time and 25% to 35% taken by the ten largest. This specimen consisted of CD8+ T cells from PBMCs, obtained at baseline or after one month of anti-PD-1 therapy (not recorded which). The receptors come from a human donor with melanoma. Both conserved end residues are part of each CDR3. The D gene is left open where the match is weak. Size tells how often a clone was seen (once, few, many) or the class of an expanded clone, and some rows leave it out.

TRBJ1-2,TRBV25-1,.,medium-sized,CASSATGSQGYTF,TGTGCCAGCAGCGCCACAGGGAGTCAGGGCTACACCTTC
TRBJ2-7,TRBV5-6,TRBD2,medium-sized,CASSLLAGAHEQYF,TGTGCCAGCAGCTTACTAGCGGGGGCTCACGAGCAGTACTTC
TRBJ2-3,TRBV20-1,TRBD2,medium-sized,CSASRLKGTSGSPDTQYF,TGCAGTGCCTCCCGCCTAAAGGGGACTAGCGGGAGTCCAGATACGCAGTATTTT
TRBJ2-3,TRBV7-2,.,large,CASSTYSGGGTDTQYF,TGTGCCAGCAGCACCTATAGCGGAGGGGGCACAGATACGCAGTATTTT
TRBJ1-2,TRBV28,.,large,CASSLWGQGINYGYTF,TGTGCCAGCAGTTTATGGGGGCAGGGGATCAACTATGGCTACACCTTC
TRBJ1-2,TRBV7-6,.,medium-sized,CASSPGRTYGYTF,TGTGCCAGCAGCCCTGGACGGACCTATGGCTACACCTTC
TRBJ2-2,TRBV5-8,.,large,CASSFNTGELFF,TGTGCCAGCAGCTTCAACACCGGGGAGCTGTTTTTT
TRBJ2-1,TRBV4-1,.,medium-sized,CASRSPGQNEQFF,TGCGCCAGCAGATCACCCGGGCAAAATGAGCAGTTCTTC
TRBJ2-1,TRBV7-3,.,medium-sized,CASSLEGSSYNEQFF,TGTGCCAGCAGCTTAGAGGGCAGCTCCTACAATGAGCAGTTCTTC
TRBJ2-5,TRBV19,.,large,CASSGRLEETQYF,TGTGCCAGTAGCGGACGGCTTGAGGAGACCCAGTACTTC
TRBJ2-3,TRBV28,.,medium-sized,CASSPWERTDTQYF,TGTGCCAGCAGTCCCTGGGAACGCACAGATACGCAGTATTTT
TRBJ2-5,TRBV12-3/TRBV12-4,.,few,CASTGAEEETQYF,TGTGCCAGCACCGGCGCGGAAGAAGAGACCCAGTACTTC
TRBJ2-7,TRBV7-8,TRBD1,large,CASSQYWTGGSDEQYF,TGTGCCAGCAGCCAATATTGGACAGGGGGAAGCGACGAGCAGTACTTC
TRBJ1-2,TRBV13,.,.,CASSLYPNYGYTF,TGTGCCAGCAGCTTATACCCGAACTATGGCTACACCTTC
TRBJ2-5,TRBV28,TRBD1,medium-sized,CASSFQGDVETQYF,TGTGCCAGCAGTTTTCAGGGGGACGTAGAGACCCAGTACTTC
TRBJ2-7,TRBV4-2,.,medium-sized,CASSQDQPGYSYEQYF,TGTGCCAGCAGCCAAGATCAGCCGGGCTACTCCTACGAGCAGTACTTC
TRBJ2-2,TRBV25-1,.,medium-sized,CASSDAGTGELFF,TGTGCCAGCAGTGACGCGGGGACCGGGGAGCTGTTTTTT
TRBJ2-1,TRBV28,.,medium-sized,CASSLGSYRNEQFF,TGTGCCAGCAGTCTGGGATCCTACCGGAATGAGCAGTTCTTC
TRBJ2-3,TRBV28,.,large,CASGRGVYPSTDTQYF,TGTGCCAGCGGTAGAGGGGTATACCCTAGCACAGATACGCAGTATTTT
TRBJ2-7,TRBV28,.,large,CASSQVADSSYEQYF,TGTGCCAGCAGCCAGGTAGCGGATTCCTCCTACGAGCAGTACTTC
TRBJ1-5,TRBV23-1,TRBD1,few,CAGEGGTGVVQPQHF,TGCGCCGGGGAAGGCGGGACAGGGGTAGTACAGCCCCAGCATTTT
TRBJ1-1,TRBV19,.,medium-sized,CASSILTTGNTEAFF,TGTGCCAGTAGTATCCTTACGACAGGGAACACTGAAGCTTTCTTT
TRBJ2-1,TRBV28,.,medium-sized,CASSFRLSSSYNEQFF,TGTGCCAGCAGTTTCCGACTCTCGAGCTCCTACAATGAGCAGTTCTTC
TRBJ2-7,TRBV25-1,.,large,CASSEGAEQYF,TGTGCCAGCAGTGAAGGGGCCGAGCAGTACTTC
TRBJ2-3,TRBV19,TRBD2,large,CASREAGNTDTQYF,TGTGCGTCCCGGGAGGCAGGGAACACAGATACGCAGTATTTT
TRBJ2-1,TRBV20-1,.,medium-sized,CSARVSGSCFF,TGCAGTGCTAGAGTATCGGGATCTTGTTTCTTC
TRBJ2-1,TRBV2,TRBD2,large,CAYKGTSGRTYNEQFF,TGTGCCTATAAAGGGACTAGCGGGCGAACCTACAATGAGCAGTTCTTC
TRBJ2-7,TRBV27,TRBD2,medium-sized,CASSFFVPVAGGYGNPYEQYF,TGTGCCAGCAGTTTCTTTGTGCCGGTCGCCGGGGGGTATGGTAATCCCTACGAGCAGTACTTC
TRBJ2-3,TRBV19,.,medium-sized,CTSSKEPWTGTITDTQYF,TGTACCAGTAGTAAAGAGCCCTGGACGGGTACGATCACAGATACGCAGTATTTT
TRBJ2-1,TRBV6-2/TRBV6-3,TRBD2,large,CASSPGLAGYYNEQFF,TGTGCCAGCAGCCCTGGACTAGCGGGGTACTACAATGAGCAGTTCTTC
TRBJ2-1,TRBV4-1,TRBD2,large,CASSPHSRGSSYNEQFF,TGCGCCAGCAGCCCCCATTCGCGGGGGAGCTCCTACAATGAGCAGTTCTTC
TRBJ2-5,TRBV11-2,TRBD1,medium-sized,CASSQGQQEETQYF,TGTGCCAGCAGCCAGGGACAGCAAGAAGAGACCCAGTACTTC
TRBJ1-2,TRBV20-1,.,medium-sized,CSARVPGHQGEGNYGYTF,TGCAGTGCTAGAGTTCCAGGGCATCAAGGAGAGGGGAATTATGGCTACACCTTC
TRBJ2-5,TRBV7-2,.,medium-sized,CASSLREFETQYF,TGTGCCAGCAGCCTAAGGGAATTCGAGACCCAGTACTTC